This is a list of T cell receptor beta chains from one sample in a study of blood T cell repertoires in COVID-19. Using immunoSEQ multiplex PCR, the repertoire was profiled, and TCRdb retains in-frame clones only, with some absent. The table records some 150,000 clones, approximately 80% of them present only once. Sequencing used peripheral blood. All receptors derive from a woman aged 45-60 years with acute or convalescent COVID-19. Both conserved end residues are trimmed from each CDR3. Not all rows give a size; the values are once, few, many and, for expanded clones, a class.

clone_size | j_call | v_call | cdr3_aa
NA | TRBJ2-1 | TRBV7-2 | ASSYPRTVYNEQF
NA | TRBJ1-4 | TRBV3-1/TRBV3-2 | ASSQVRGTGEKLF
NA | TRBJ2-1 | TRBV5-8 | ASSLVQGTNEQF
NA | TRBJ2-2 | TRBV2 | ASNGLAGGPGAGELF
NA | TRBJ1-3 | TRBV29-1 | SRSGAGENTIY
once | TRBJ2-6 | TRBV6-5 | ASSSQGSTGANVLT
NA | TRBJ2-7 | TRBV27 | ASSLYRDERYEQY
NA | TRBJ2-7 | TRBV11-1 | ASSQTSGGAYEQY
many | TRBJ2-5 | TRBV15 | ATRVTGGRGTQY
NA | TRBJ1-1 | TRBV5-1 | ASSPTDRLLTEAF
NA | TRBJ2-5 | TRBV6-5 | ASSYSMGAQETQY
NA | TRBJ1-1 | TRBV7-2 | ASGTGGLGTEAF
NA | TRBJ1-3 | TRBV28 | ASRQGQGANTIY
NA | TRBJ1-4 | TRBV19 | ASSESGTTNEKLF
once | TRBJ1-6 | TRBV7-2 | ASSPPGQGANSPLH
NA | TRBJ2-1 | TRBV28 | ASSPGTGGVYNEQF
NA | TRBJ1-2 | TRBV5-8 | ASSYGRGGSPYGYT
NA | TRBJ1-1 | TRBV7-2 | ASSPDRTYTRAF
NA | TRBJ2-1 | TRBV6-5 | ASSQGQLNEQF
NA | TRBJ2-1 | TRBV6-2/TRBV6-3 | ASSYSPGEASGEQF
NA | TRBJ1-6 | TRBV6-5 | ASSSDPISYNSPLH
NA | TRBJ2-1 | TRBV3-1/TRBV3-2 | ASSQGTSGVAEQF
NA | TRBJ1-4 | TRBV5-6 | ASSDTTNEKLF
NA | TRBJ1-2 | TRBV3-1/TRBV3-2 | ASSQGTRSGYT
NA | TRBJ2-3 | TRBV5-1 | ASSSLGGPDTQY
NA | TRBJ2-3 | TRBV7-9 | ASSLDRGKQY
NA | TRBJ2-7 | TRBV21-1 | ASSNSTTGDRSYEQY
once | TRBJ1-6 | TRBV14 | ASSQVIGDSSPLH